This entry features one TCR beta chain sequence. The PCR employed 60 Vbeta primers together with 13 Jbeta primers. Sequenced by immunoSEQ multiplex PCR; TCRdb stores in-frame clones only, minus some. The repertoire has 250,000 to 350,000 clones, 75% to 90% of them found once; the top ten carry 3.5% to 4%. The data are from a study of cytomegalovirus exposure and HLA in healthy donors. Losses at the gene ends were 5 bases for V and 2 bases for J; bases not matched to a gene: 8. Germline values: CDR1 MDHEN, CDR2 SYDVKM. The length of the CDR3 is 15 residues. The sequencing input was PBMCs. The source is a man aged 35 to 55 in good health and CMV-seropositive. The chain carries TRBV28 and TRBJ1-1; 7 positions agree with TRBD1. The CDR3, as DNA: TGTGCCAGCAGTGCGCATTCAGGGGGTAACACTGAAGCTTTCTTT. Protein sequence: CASSAHSGGNTEAFF.